A selection of T cell receptor beta chains follows, all from one sample in a study of CD8 T cell repertoires and HIV-1 epitope variants. These TCRs' antigens remain unknown. The method was immunoSEQ multiplex PCR; TCRdb's version includes in-frame clones alone and lacks a portion of them. Found here are 4,000 to 5,500 clones, roughly 67% of them singletons; the top ten hold around 43%. Input material: cultured CD8+ T cells derived from PBMCs. The receptors stem from a male donor with HIV. CDR3s include the opening cysteine and the closing phenylalanine or tryptophan. The D gene is left open where the match is weak. Some rows have no size entry. The others give once, few or many, or a class for an expanded clone.

V gene	clone size	D gene	J gene	CDR3 DNA	CDR3 protein
TRBV7-9	NA	NA	TRBJ1-5	TGTGCCAGCAGCTTAGGGAATCAGCCCCAGCATTTT	CASSLGNQPQHF
TRBV14	NA	NA	TRBJ2-7	TGTGCCAGCAGCCAAGGTCCGGGGGGCGGGAGCTACGAGCAGTACTTC	CASSQGPGGGSYEQYF
TRBV27	NA	NA	TRBJ1-1	TGTGCCAGCAGGAGACAGAGCATGAACACTGAAGCTTTCTTT	CASRRQSMNTEAFF
TRBV19	NA	NA	TRBJ2-1	TGTGCCAGTAGTATAGGGAACTACAATGAGCAGTTCTTC	CASSIGNYNEQFF
TRBV7-9	NA	TRBD1	TRBJ1-5	TGTGCCAGCAGCTTAGTACAGGGGGACAATCAGCCCCAGCATTTT	CASSLVQGDNQPQHF
TRBV28	NA	TRBD2	TRBJ2-1	TGTGCCAGCCACCCCTATACTAGCGACCTGGACAATGAGCAGTTCTTC	CASHPYTSDLDNEQFF
TRBV5-1	NA	NA	TRBJ2-7	TGCGCCAGCAGCTTGGCCTTGGGCGGAACCTACGAGCAGTACTTC	CASSLALGGTYEQYF
TRBV5-6	few	NA	TRBJ2-1	TGTGCCAGCAGCTTTAACCTCGACGGCTATGAGCAGTTCTTC	CASSFNLDGYEQFF
TRBV27	few	NA	TRBJ1-5	TGTGCCAGCAGTTTAGACGGAGATAGCAATCAGCCCCAGCATTTT	CASSLDGDSNQPQHF
TRBV9	NA	NA	TRBJ2-5	TGTGCCAGCAGCGATATCCAAGAGACCCAGTACTTC	CASSDIQETQYF
TRBV5-5	once	NA	TRBJ1-1	TGTGCCAGCAGCTTGGAGACAGTTGACAACACTGAAGCTTTCTTT	CASSLETVDNTEAFF
TRBV2	NA	NA	TRBJ1-1	TGTGCCAGCAGAGACGACAGGAGGACTGAAGCTTTCTTT	CASRDDRRTEAFF
TRBV6-5	once	NA	TRBJ2-7	TGTGCCAGCAGTTACGACGTACTATTGTACGAGCAGTACTTC	CASSYDVLLYEQYF
TRBV29-1	NA	TRBD1	TRBJ1-1	TGCAGCGGGGACAGTAACACTGAAGCTTTCTTT	CSGDSNTEAFF
TRBV9	few	TRBD2	TRBJ2-7	TGTGCCAGCAGTGGTGGCGGGGGGGCTGACGAGCAGTACTTC	CASSGGGGADEQYF
TRBV5-5	NA	TRBD1	TRBJ1-1	TGTGCCAGCAGCGCCTGGGGACAGATGATGAACACTGAAGCTTTCTTT	CASSAWGQMMNTEAFF
TRBV5-5	NA	NA	TRBJ1-1	TGTGCCAGCAGCTTATACGGACAGCAACTTATGAACACTGAAGCTTTCTTT	CASSLYGQQLMNTEAFF
TRBV9	NA	TRBD1	TRBJ1-2	TGTGCCAGCAGCCCACGTCATGGGGACAGGGGAGATGGCTACACCTTC	CASSPRHGDRGDGYTF
TRBV14	NA	NA	TRBJ2-1	TGTGCCAGCACAGGGTCCTCCTACAATGAGCAGTTCTTC	CASTGSSYNEQFF
TRBV7-2	medium-sized	TRBD1	TRBJ2-3	TGTGCCAGCAGCCCAGGACAGGGCAACACAGATACGCAGTATTTT	CASSPGQGNTDTQYF
TRBV19	NA	NA	TRBJ2-1	TGTGCCAGTAGTATAGGATGGGGGGTCGCCTACAATGAGCAGTTCTTC	CASSIGWGVAYNEQFF
TRBV6-5	NA	TRBD2	TRBJ2-7	TGTGCCAGCAGTTACGGCGGGGGACTCTACGAGCAGTACTTC	CASSYGGGLYEQYF
TRBV28	NA	NA	TRBJ2-7	TGTGCCAGCAGTTCAGATGTCTCGGCCTACGAGCAGTACTTC	CASSSDVSAYEQYF
TRBV2	once	NA	TRBJ2-5	TGTGCCAGCAGTGAAGGCTCCAGGGCCGGAGAGACCCAGTACTTC	CASSEGSRAGETQYF
TRBV4-1	NA	NA	TRBJ1-1	TGCGCCAGCAGACCGGGGGCTCACACTGAAGCTTTCTTT	CASRPGAHTEAFF
TRBV28	NA	NA	TRBJ1-1	TGTGCCAGCAGTTTACCGAACACTGAAGCTTTCTTT	CASSLPNTEAFF
TRBV19	NA	TRBD2	TRBJ2-7	TGTGCCAGTAGTACTCACGCTGGACTAGCGGAAAGCTCCTACGAGCAGTACTTC	CASSTHAGLAESSYEQYF
TRBV28	NA	NA	TRBJ1-5	TGTGCCAGCAGTCTTGTCTCAAGGGGTCAGCCCCAGCATTTT	CASSLVSRGQPQHF
TRBV6-5	NA	TRBD2	TRBJ2-1	TGTGCCAGCAGTTACTCGGGACTAGCGGGGGGGAATGAGCAGTTCTTC	CASSYSGLAGGNEQFF
TRBV27	NA	NA	TRBJ2-7	TGTGCCAGCAGTTTTTCCGGGACAAGCTACGAGCAGTACTTC	CASSFSGTSYEQYF
TRBV10-2	NA	TRBD1	TRBJ2-7	TGCGCCAGCAGGGGACAGAGCGTCTACGAGCAGTACTTC	CASRGQSVYEQYF
TRBV28	NA	TRBD1	TRBJ2-1	TGTGCCAGCCACGGGGACAGCTACAATGAGCAGTTCTTC	CASHGDSYNEQFF
TRBV28	NA	NA	TRBJ1-2	TGTGCCAGCAGGGCGACAGGACTTAACTATGGCTACACCTTC	CASRATGLNYGYTF
TRBV19	NA	TRBD1	TRBJ2-1	TGTGCCAGTAGTATCTCAGGGGGCGTTGAGCAGTTCTTC	CASSISGGVEQFF
TRBV30	NA	TRBD2	TRBJ2-2	TGTGCCTGGGGCGGGGGTGACACCGGGGAGCTGTTTTTT	CAWGGGDTGELFF
TRBV13	NA	TRBD2	TRBJ2-1	TGTGCCAGCAGGGACCGACTAGCGGGAGAGGTATATGAGCAGTTCTTC	CASRDRLAGEVYEQFF
TRBV7-9	NA	TRBD2	TRBJ2-7	TGTGCCAGCAGCCGGGAGGGGGGGCTGGCCTACGAGCAGTACTTC	CASSREGGLAYEQYF
TRBV11-2	NA	TRBD2	TRBJ2-3	TGTGCCAGCAGCTTAGACGGGGGACTAGCGGGAGTCGAGACAGATACGCAGTATTTT	CASSLDGGLAGVETDTQYF
TRBV27	NA	TRBD2	TRBJ2-3	TGTGCCAGCAGTTCGATACTAGCGGATACGCAGTATTTT	CASSSILADTQYF
TRBV9	NA	TRBD2	TRBJ2-2	TGTGCCAGCAGCACCCCCCGGGGGGGGGCGGACGGGGAGCTGTTTTTT	CASSTPRGGADGELFF
TRBV13	NA	TRBD1	TRBJ1-4	TGTGCCAGCAGCGGACAGGGGTCGGGAACTAATGAAAAACTGTTTTTT	CASSGQGSGTNEKLFF
TRBV4-3	once	TRBD2	TRBJ2-5	TGCGCCAGCAGCCAAGCCACGGGGGGGCTGGAGACCCAGTACTTC	CASSQATGGLETQYF
TRBV4-3	few	TRBD1	TRBJ2-7	TGCGCCAGCAGCCCGGGACAGGTCCCCTACGAGCAGTACTTC	CASSPGQVPYEQYF
TRBV5-6	NA	NA	TRBJ2-3	TGTGCCAGCAGCTTGACAGGCACAGATACGCAGTATTTT	CASSLTGTDTQYF
TRBV30	few	TRBD2	TRBJ2-2	TGTGCCTGGAGTGTAGCGGGGGGCGGGGAGCTGTTTTTT	CAWSVAGGGELFF
TRBV7-2	NA	NA	TRBJ2-3	TGTGCCAGCAGCTTTTCCCACAGCACAGATACGCAGTATTTT	CASSFSHSTDTQYF
TRBV27	NA	TRBD2	TRBJ2-1	TGTGCCAGCAGTCCTACGACTAGCGGCTACTCCTACAATGAGCAGTTCTTC	CASSPTTSGYSYNEQFF
TRBV10-1	NA	TRBD2	TRBJ2-3	TGCGCCAGCACCAAGCCCCCGGGACTAGCGGATTTGCGCACAGATACGCAGTATTTT	CASTKPPGLADLRTDTQYF
TRBV28	once	NA	TRBJ2-1	TGTGCCAGCAGTTTGGGGTTAAATGAGCAGTTCTTC	CASSLGLNEQFF
TRBV7-3	NA	TRBD2	TRBJ2-2	TGTGCCAGCAGCTTAAGCGGGGGATCGAACACCGGGGAGCTGTTTTTT	CASSLSGGSNTGELFF
TRBV5-4	NA	NA	TRBJ2-7	TGTGCCAGCAGCTTTACTTCCCGGGGGAGTACGTACGAGCAGTACTTC	CASSFTSRGSTYEQYF
TRBV28	few	NA	TRBJ1-2	TGTGCCAGCAGTCCGTCTAACTATGGCTACACCTTC	CASSPSNYGYTF
TRBV4-1	few	NA	TRBJ2-7	TGCGCCAGCAGCCGAGGGGGGCTAGCTGACGAGCAGTACTTC	CASSRGGLADEQYF
TRBV5-5	NA	NA	TRBJ2-7	TGTGCCAGCAGCTTGTACAGCGAGCAGTACTTC	CASSLYSEQYF
TRBV28	NA	NA	TRBJ2-1	TGTGCCAGCAGTAAACCTCTAGGATTCAATGAGCAGTTCTTC	CASSKPLGFNEQFF
TRBV7-2	NA	NA	TRBJ1-5	TGTGCCAGCAGCTTAGTGGGCGGCCAGCCCCAGCATTTT	CASSLVGGQPQHF
TRBV28	NA	NA	TRBJ2-3	TGTGCCAGCAGTCCCGGGGCAGGGGCCACAGATACGCAGTATTTT	CASSPGAGATDTQYF
TRBV9	NA	TRBD1	TRBJ2-1	TGTGCCAGCAGCGTAGTTCGGACAGGGTATAATGAGCAGTTCTTC	CASSVVRTGYNEQFF
TRBV10-3	few	TRBD1	TRBJ1-1	TGTGCCATCAGGACGGACAGGGAGGGTCGGGACACTGAAGCTTTCTTT	CAIRTDREGRDTEAFF